This TCR beta chain was recovered during a study of PD-1 blockade in classical Hodgkin lymphoma. Findings and caveats of the study: Complete responders' diversity at baseline resembled that of newly diagnosed patients. The origin of the repertoire differences remains undefined, with disease activity or prior therapy as possible causes. Significantly greater TCR diversity emerged by C4D1 in CD4+ cells but not CD8+ cells.

Time point in this sample: cycle 4 day 1 (C4D1), after less than 7 weeks of nivolumab. The patients all showed relapse after autologous stem cell transplantation, while their brentuximab vedotin exposure varied. Patients' outcomes at their best amounted to complete response, partial response or progressive disease. TCRdb's copy holds only in-frame clones and misses some; the assay was immunoSEQ multiplex PCR. Of roughly 30,000 clones listed, 81% are singletons. This clone was seen a handful of times. Its matching antigen is unknown. Germline-derived CDR1 and CDR2 are SEHNR and FQNEAQ (reference sequence). Trimming at V came to 5 bases and at J to 8 bases, leaving 7 bases not matched to a gene. This CDR3 contains 15 residues.

This receptor was taken from a human donor with classical Hodgkin lymphoma. The starting material was peripheral blood mononuclear cells (PBMCs), obtained before the fourth cycle of nivolumab. This chain connects TRBV7-9 to TRBJ1-4; 11 bases fit TRBD1. The CDR3 here is CASSPPGQGGEKLFF. CDR3 coding DNA: TGTGCCAGCAGCCCACCGGGACAGGGGGGAGAAAAACTGTTTTTT.